Listed below are T cell receptor beta chains from one sample, sequenced in a study of T cells after yellow fever vaccination. A single record per CDR3 protein comes from TCRdb applying MiXCR to the 5' RACE reads. The sample contains under 300,000 distinct CDR3 sequences, 6.9% of which appear only once. Sequences were derived from CD4+ T cells sorted from PBMCs, sampled 15 days after the yellow fever booster vaccination. These receptors were obtained from a man aged 25 to 40 who received the YFV17D yellow fever vaccine. The conserved cysteine and the conserved F or W are not part of the CDR3 here. D genes are given only for firm matches.

d_call v_call cdr3_aa
NA TRBV29-1 SGNRGWVGEQF
NA TRBV15 ATSRPGLERWMG
NA TRBV5-1 ASSFEAGAEQY
NA TRBV28 ASSARTRNTEAF
NA TRBV7-9 ASSLLTGRLGETQY
TRBD1 TRBV9 ASSATGTGVTEQF
TRBD1 TRBV5-6 ASTNVPGQGTYEQY
NA TRBV10-3 AISEGGGVQDEQY
NA TRBV12-3/TRBV12-4 ASSPGTYSF
NA TRBV20-1 SVPGVIRSYEQY
NA TRBV6-4 ASSDSQVGGTIEQF
TRBD2 TRBV20-1 SAVPGTSGKNEQF
TRBD2 TRBV12-3/TRBV12-4 ASNQRGETQY
TRBD1 TRBV29-1 SVKTGNYEAF
TRBD2 TRBV11-1 ASSLLRASGYTYNEQF
NA TRBV9 ASSVGADTGELF
TRBD1 TRBV4-3 ASSQGQGTTEAF
NA TRBV7-2 ASSLIVGNSYEQY
NA TRBV7-8 ASSSQPGATEAF
TRBD1 TRBV5-5 ASRVRTGGEQY
NA TRBV24-1 ATSDRLATGELF
NA TRBV28 ASRRSTYNEQF
NA TRBV20-1 SALQQETQY
NA TRBV12-3/TRBV12-4 ASSSLWRIANTGELF
NA TRBV5-4 ASPRVKGAKNIQY
NA TRBV19 ASSMVRTDTQY
NA TRBV7-2 ASSFGSGVRDTQY
NA TRBV6-5 ASSYSVWRTGDNEGAF
NA TRBV7-8 ASSLVGLGELF
NA TRBV5-1 ASSLTSSYQETQY
NA TRBV5-1 ASSLNRGQRREYRLVDTQY
NA TRBV11-2 ASSLKISEAF
NA TRBV5-1 ASSDGGRNTEAF
NA TRBV5-1 ASSSDFEYEQY
NA TRBV7-2 ASSPVKGVNEKLF
NA TRBV6-2/TRBV6-3 ASQDPLSEQF
NA TRBV12-3/TRBV12-4 ASSLAAGDTEAF
NA TRBV30 AWSASRISTPNEQF
NA TRBV18 ASSPTQPTYEQY
NA TRBV7-2 ASSLGAREY
TRBD1 TRBV18 ASSPAGGRSYEQY
TRBD1 TRBV10-3 AIRATGENTEAF
NA TRBV15 ATSRAWDRAGEQY
NA TRBV5-4 ASSLAPNAYEQF
TRBD2 TRBV5-4 ASSLGTRGHNEQF
NA TRBV19 ASSAGAGYFQQY
TRBD2 TRBV4-1 ASRIGAGFADTQY
TRBD1 TRBV29-1 SVGPGTGATRPYEQY
NA TRBV7-2 ASSFGRAEGYRNEQF
NA TRBV11-1 ASSYRQSSYNEQF
NA TRBV5-1 ASSLLTATDTQY
TRBD2 TRBV7-2 ASSFSSGREETQY
NA TRBV20-1 SARPRAARSFGEQY
TRBD1 TRBV15 ATSRDRGRVVQF